This TCR beta chain originates from a study of T cell responses to AZD1222 COVID-19 vaccine. Findings of the study overall: Close to half of spike-specific TCRs reportedly recognize unmutated variant regions. Spike-specific TCR depth and breadth grew after two AZD1222 doses. There were mostly white British donors and more females than males, and clonal diversity was possibly underestimated.

Analysis merged second doses at about 4 or about 12 weeks. As to this clone: Its specificity is unknown.

The repertoire was sequenced with immunoSEQ multiplex PCR; TCRdb's copy has only in-frame clones and lacks some. Of some 100,000 clones listed, 80% to 90% are singletons. CDR1 is ENHRY and CDR2 is SYGVKD in the germline V gene. V was cut by 9 bases and J by 1 base, with 18 bases left in between. The CDR3 is 16 amino acids. This clonotype originated in an adult who received the AZD1222 COVID-19 vaccine. The input for sequencing was peripheral blood, taken 28 days after the second AZD1222 dose. V gene TRBV10-3 combines with J gene TRBJ2-2, with a possible D match to TRBD1 (5 bases). The CDR3 nucleotides are TGTGCCATAACCAGCCACCCCCAGGGGAACACCGGGGAGCTGTTTTTT. Translated: CAITSHPQGNTGELFF.